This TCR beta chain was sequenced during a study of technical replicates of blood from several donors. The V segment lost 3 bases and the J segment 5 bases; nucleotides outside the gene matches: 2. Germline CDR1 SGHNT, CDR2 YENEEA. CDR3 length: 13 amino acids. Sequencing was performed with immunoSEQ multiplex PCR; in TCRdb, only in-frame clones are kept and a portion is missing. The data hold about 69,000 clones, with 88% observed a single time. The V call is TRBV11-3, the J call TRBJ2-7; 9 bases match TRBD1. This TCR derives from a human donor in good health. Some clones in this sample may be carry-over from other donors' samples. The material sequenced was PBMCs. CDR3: CASSFWTGDEQYF. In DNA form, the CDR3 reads TGTGCCAGCAGCTTTTGGACAGGGGACGAGCAGTACTTC.